This T cell receptor beta chain was identified in a study of T cell changes during pregnancy in multiple sclerosis. Germline V lookup: CDR1 LGHNA, CDR2 YNFKEQ. V lost 4 bases to trimming and J lost 9 bases, with 12 bases between them. The CDR3 sequence is 13 residues long. TCRdb's copy holds only in-frame clones and misses some; the assay was immunoSEQ multiplex PCR. This sample carries about 77,000 clones, around nine tenths of them seen once, and the ten largest clones take approximately 2%. The TCR originated in a female donor with multiple sclerosis, enrolled in a pregnancy study. The source material was peripheral blood, sampled before pregnancy. The V call is TRBV4-2, the J call TRBJ2-2; D is perhaps TRBD2 (6 bases). CDR3 residues: CASSPSGGRELFF. The CDR3 DNA follows: TGTGCCAGCAGCCCAAGCGGCGGGAGGGAGCTGTTTTTT.